This T cell receptor (beta chain) stems from a study of blood T cell repertoires in COVID-19. This CDR3 region has 15 residues. CDR1 SGHNT and CDR2 YYREEE come from the germline V gene (reference sequence). Trimming removed 3 bases from V and 1 base from J, with 13 bases in between. Using immunoSEQ multiplex PCR, the repertoire was profiled, and TCRdb retains in-frame clones only, with some absent. The sample consists of about 97,000 clones, 85% to 90% of them appearing once. The sequence was collected from a man in his fifties with active or convalescent COVID-19. V usage is TRBV5-4 and J usage is TRBJ1-2; tentatively, D is TRBD1 (5 bases). The material sequenced was peripheral blood. The CDR3 coding sequence is TGTGCCAGCAGCTACGACGGGGGGTATAACTATGGCTACACCTTC. Residues: CASSYDGGYNYGYTF.